This TCR beta chain appears in the sequencing data of a study of blood T cell repertoires in COVID-19 (dated by TCRdb to about 2020). The study in broad terms: Samples covering the acute and convalescent phases of COVID-19 were provided by collaborators in the United States, Italy and Spain. The prospective study material was composed of cDNA or gDNA derived from T cells, B-cell-depleted T cells, or PBMCs. Sample metadata almost always included a de-identified subject ID, COVID-19 status, age in years and sex. The repertoires were released in a freely available public database meant as a resource for research on the immune response to SARS-CoV-2. The samples were drawn from two sources: the first 160 participants of the ongoing ImmuneRACE study, and over 1,000 subjects contributed by 6 global collaborators. Deeply sampled blood TCRbeta repertoires from subjects exposed to, actively infected with, or recovered from COVID-19 were included in the dataset. Where HLA class I and class II types were available, the types were taken from metadata supplied by the sample provider, not from assay-based typing. Study-wide conclusions, independent of this receptor: The amount of clinical and demographic metadata varied by source and participant and was provided uncurated.

Another Seattle source contributed samples from volunteer blood donors who had recovered from COVID-19. Whole blood was collected in K2EDTA tubes by collaborating institutions according to the institutions' own protocols. For TCRbeta analysis, collaborators shipped samples as frozen whole blood, isolated PBMCs, or DNA extracted from either of those sample types. As regards this clone: This receptor's antigen is unknown. The record has no base qualities; no much larger clone is one base away.

The germline V gene yields SGHDT for CDR1 and YYEEEE for CDR2. Including cysteine and phenylalanine, the CDR3 has 16 amino acids. Kept here is only the CDR3 DNA, which spans 48 bases and is read in frame from base 1. V loses 0 bases, J loses 3 bases, and the germline ends lie 15 bases apart. TCRbeta CDR3 regions were amplified from genomic DNA by means of the immunoSEQ Assay, a bias-controlled multiplex PCR. In the source study's methods: The number of nucleated cells in each sample was estimated by amplification of reference gene primers within the assay. To quantify the absolute abundance of each unique TCRbeta CDR3 rearrangement, sequence reads were collapsed and filtered. For each sample, productive Simpson clonality was calculated as the square root of Simpson's diversity index over productive rearrangements. TCRdb carries this immuneACCESS record with in-frame sequences only. Its versions omit some clonotypes, under half of them owing to an unresolved V gene in the studies checked, with the rest unexplained. D and trimming come from the DNA, and the V and J calls and clone size come from that table. In all, the sample holds roughly 330,000 clones, and more than 70% of those were seen once. The biggest ten clones account for around 6% of the sample.

The V and J segments used are TRBV5-6 and TRBJ1-1; the D segment cannot be called with confidence. Material for sequencing was peripheral blood. The sequence was obtained from a man between 18 and 29 years old who had recovered from COVID-19. Here is the DNA: TGTGCCAGCAGCTTGGCTAGCCGCTGGGTAGACACTGAAGCTTTCTTT. It is translated as CASSLASRWVDTEAFF.